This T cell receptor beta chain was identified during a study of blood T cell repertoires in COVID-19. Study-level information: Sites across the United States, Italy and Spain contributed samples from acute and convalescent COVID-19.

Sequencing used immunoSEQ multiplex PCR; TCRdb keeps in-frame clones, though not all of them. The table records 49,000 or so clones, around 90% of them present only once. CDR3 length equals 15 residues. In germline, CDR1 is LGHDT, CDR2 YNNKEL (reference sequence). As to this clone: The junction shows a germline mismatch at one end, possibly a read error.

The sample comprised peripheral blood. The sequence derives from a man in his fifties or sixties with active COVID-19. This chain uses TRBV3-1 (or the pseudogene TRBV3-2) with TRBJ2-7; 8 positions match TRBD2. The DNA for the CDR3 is TGTGCCAGCAGCCAAAATCCGGGGGGGGACCTTGAGACGCACTTC. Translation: CASSQNPGGDLETHF.